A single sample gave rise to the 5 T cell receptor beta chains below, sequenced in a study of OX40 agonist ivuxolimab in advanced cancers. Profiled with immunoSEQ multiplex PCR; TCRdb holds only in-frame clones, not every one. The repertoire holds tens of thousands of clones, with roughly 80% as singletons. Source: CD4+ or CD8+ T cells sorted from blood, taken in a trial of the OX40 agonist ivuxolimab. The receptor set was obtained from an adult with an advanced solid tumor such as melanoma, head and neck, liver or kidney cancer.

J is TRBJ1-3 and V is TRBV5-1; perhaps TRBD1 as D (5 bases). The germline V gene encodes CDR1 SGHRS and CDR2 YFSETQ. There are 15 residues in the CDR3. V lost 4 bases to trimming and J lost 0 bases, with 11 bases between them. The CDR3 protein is CASSQGRSSGNTIYF. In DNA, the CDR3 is TGCGCCAGCAGCCAGGGACGGAGCTCTGGAAACACCATATATTTT.

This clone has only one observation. CDR3 bases: TGTGCCAGTAGTATTTCGACAGGGGGGAACTATGGCTACACCTTC. Translation: CASSISTGGNYGYTF. The V call is TRBV19, the J call TRBJ1-2; 9 bases match TRBD1. V lost 3 bases and J lost 2; bases outside the gene matches: 4. The V gene's germline CDR1 is LNHDA and CDR2 SQIVND (reference sequence). The CDR3 is 15 residues long.

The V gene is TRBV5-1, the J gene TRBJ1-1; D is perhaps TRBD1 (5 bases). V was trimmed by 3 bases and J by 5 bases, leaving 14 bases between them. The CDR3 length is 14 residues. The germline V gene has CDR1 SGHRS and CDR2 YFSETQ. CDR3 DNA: TGCGCCAGCAGCTCCAGGGATGGTATGACTGAAGCTTTCTTT. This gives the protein CASSSRDGMTEAFF.

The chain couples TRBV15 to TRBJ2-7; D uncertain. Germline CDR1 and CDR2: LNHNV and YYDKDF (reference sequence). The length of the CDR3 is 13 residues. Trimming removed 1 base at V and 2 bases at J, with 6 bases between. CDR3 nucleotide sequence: TGTGCCACCAGCAGAGGGGCAGCCTACGAGCAGTACTTC. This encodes CATSRGAAYEQYF.

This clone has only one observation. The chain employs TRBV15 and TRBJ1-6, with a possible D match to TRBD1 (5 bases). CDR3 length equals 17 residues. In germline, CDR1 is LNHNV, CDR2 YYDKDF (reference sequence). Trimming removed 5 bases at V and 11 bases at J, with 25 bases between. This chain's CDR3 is CATSGKHLGTGPAPLHF. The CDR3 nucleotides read TGTGCCACCAGCGGGAAACATCTAGGGACCGGGCCCGCACCCCTCCACTTT.